This is a list of T cell receptor beta chains from one sample in a study of long-term antiretroviral therapy in people with HIV. TCRdb keeps only in-frame clones here, not all; method: immunoSEQ multiplex PCR. Found here are over 35,000 clones, 86% of them singletons; the top ten hold almost 4%. The source material was unsorted PBMCs, sampled just before starting antiretroviral therapy. The receptors were sampled from a woman in her late teens or twenties with HIV. CDR3s include the opening cysteine and the closing phenylalanine or tryptophan. The D gene is left open where the match is weak.

j_call | d_call | v_call | cdr3_aa
TRBJ2-7 | - | TRBV4-2 | CASSQEVASDSYEQYF
TRBJ2-3 | - | TRBV11-2 | CASSSRWDTQYF
TRBJ2-3 | TRBD2 | TRBV27 | CASSLYTSGTLRGSTDTQYF
TRBJ2-7 | - | TRBV14 | CASSQGAGSYEQYF
TRBJ2-5 | - | TRBV27 | CASGPQAQYF
TRBJ2-3 | TRBD1 | TRBV10-3 | CASGQGPTDTQYF
TRBJ2-7 | TRBD1 | TRBV5-1 | CASGSNTGTGYEQYF
TRBJ2-5 | - | TRBV7-8 | CASSLGRAQETQYF
TRBJ2-3 | - | TRBV7-3 | CASSLLASSTDTQYF
TRBJ2-7 | - | TRBV6-5 | CASSLWTDSYEQYF
TRBJ1-2 | - | TRBV19 | CASSLELNYGYTF
TRBJ2-7 | - | TRBV9 | CASSVRALGDEQYF
TRBJ1-5 | - | TRBV15 | CATSRDLGNQPQHF
TRBJ1-4 | - | TRBV9 | CASSTGDGLGEKLFF
TRBJ2-7 | TRBD2 | TRBV19 | CASSRLAGPRSSEQYF
TRBJ2-5 | - | TRBV9 | CASSEWDTPQETQYF
TRBJ1-2 | TRBD1 | TRBV27 | CASSTGQGNYGYTF
TRBJ2-3 | - | TRBV27 | CASSLGPLAVGLNTQYF
TRBJ2-1 | - | TRBV27 | CASSLRISYNEQFF
TRBJ1-4 | TRBD1 | TRBV2 | CASKEQTGSNEKLFF
TRBJ2-4 | - | TRBV6-5 | CASGLAQNIQYF
TRBJ2-5 | - | TRBV19 | CASSRGTPETQYF
TRBJ2-4 | - | TRBV4-1 | CASSQDPLVLGNIQYF